This TCR beta chain was recovered during a study of blood T cell repertoires in COVID-19. The CDR3 has 13 residues. Trimming shortened V by 7 bases and J by 4 bases, and 14 bases separated the two germline ends. CDR1 is SGDLS, CDR2 YYNGEE, per germline. Clones were read by immunoSEQ multiplex PCR, and TCRdb kept only the in-frame ones, dropping some. The sample lists tens of thousands of clones; 65% to 85% were seen once. The rearrangement joins TRBV9 to TRBJ1-1; a weak D match, TRBD1 (6 bases). What was sequenced was peripheral blood. This clonotype was sampled from a man between 65 and 80 years old with active or convalescent COVID-19. CDR3 residues: CASGQGMATEAFF. DNA of the CDR3: TGTGCCAGCGGTCAGGGGATGGCCACTGAAGCTTTCTTT.